This T cell receptor beta chain was profiled in a study of CD8 T cells in Susac syndrome. The authors sequenced TCR beta from blood CD8+ and CD4+ T cells. The controls were healthy donors who were matched for age and sex. TEMRA cells were enriched by FACS, and CD4+ and CD8+ T cells were negatively isolated. The RNA input was roughly 0.45 to 1 ug, and it was reverse transcribed with random hexamers. The method of amplification for TCR beta CDR3 was immunoSEQ multiplex PCR, covering 54 Vbeta and 13 Jbeta. One entry per CDR3 protein, called by TCRdb with MiXCR from the immunoSEQ multiplex PCR reads. The repertoire holds 150,000 to 200,000 distinct CDR3 sequences, about 95% seen once, with 0.1% in the top ten. Sample: CD4+ T cells from PBMCs. The receptor's source is a human donor in good health.

This chain's CDR3 is CASSQDSPGNTEAFF. The CDR3 bases are TGTGCCAGCAGCCAAGATTCGCCGGGGAACACTGAAGCTTTCTTT. The rearrangement uses TRBV3-1 and TRBJ1-1, with D unclear. Between the trimmed V and J ends, which lost 0 bases and 1 base, there was a span of 9 bases. This CDR3 has 15 residues. Germline V gene data show CDR1 as LGHDT and CDR2 as YNNKEL (reference sequence).